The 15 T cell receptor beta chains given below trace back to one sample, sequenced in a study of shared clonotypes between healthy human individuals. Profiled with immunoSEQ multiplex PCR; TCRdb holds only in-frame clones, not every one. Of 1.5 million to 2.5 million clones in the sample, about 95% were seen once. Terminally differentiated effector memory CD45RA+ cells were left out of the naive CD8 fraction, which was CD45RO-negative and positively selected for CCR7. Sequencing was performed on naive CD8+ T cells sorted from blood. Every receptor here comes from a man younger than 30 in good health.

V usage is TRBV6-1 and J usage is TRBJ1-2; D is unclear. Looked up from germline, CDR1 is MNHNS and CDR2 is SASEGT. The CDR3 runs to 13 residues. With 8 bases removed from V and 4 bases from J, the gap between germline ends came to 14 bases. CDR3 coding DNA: TGTGCCAGCGGCCCAGGCACCGTCTATGGCTACACCTTC. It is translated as CASGPGTVYGYTF.

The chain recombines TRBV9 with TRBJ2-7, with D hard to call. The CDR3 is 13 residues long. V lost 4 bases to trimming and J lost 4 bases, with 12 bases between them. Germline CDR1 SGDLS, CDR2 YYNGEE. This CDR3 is CASSLSVGYEQYF. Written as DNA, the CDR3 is TGTGCCAGCAGCTTGTCTGTAGGGTACGAGCAGTACTTC.

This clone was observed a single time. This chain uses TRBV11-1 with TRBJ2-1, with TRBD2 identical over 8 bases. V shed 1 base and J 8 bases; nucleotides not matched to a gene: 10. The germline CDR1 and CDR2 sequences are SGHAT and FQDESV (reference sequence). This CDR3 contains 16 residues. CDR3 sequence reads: CASSLVFPGGRDEQFF. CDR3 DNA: TGTGCCAGCAGCTTAGTATTTCCGGGGGGGCGAGATGAGCAGTTCTTC.

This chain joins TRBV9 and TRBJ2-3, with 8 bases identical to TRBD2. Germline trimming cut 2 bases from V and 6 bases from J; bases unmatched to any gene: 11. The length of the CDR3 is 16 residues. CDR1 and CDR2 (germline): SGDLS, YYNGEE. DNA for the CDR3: TGTGCCAGCAGCGTGGGTGTAGCGGGGCACGTGGATACGCAGTATTTT. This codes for CASSVGVAGHVDTQYF.

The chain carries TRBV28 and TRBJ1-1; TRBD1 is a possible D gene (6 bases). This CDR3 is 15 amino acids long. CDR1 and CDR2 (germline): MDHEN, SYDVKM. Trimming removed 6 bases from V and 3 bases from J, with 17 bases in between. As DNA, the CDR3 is TGTGCCAGCAGCTCAACGGGGGGCTTGGACACTGAAGCTTTCTTT. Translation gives CASSSTGGLDTEAFF.

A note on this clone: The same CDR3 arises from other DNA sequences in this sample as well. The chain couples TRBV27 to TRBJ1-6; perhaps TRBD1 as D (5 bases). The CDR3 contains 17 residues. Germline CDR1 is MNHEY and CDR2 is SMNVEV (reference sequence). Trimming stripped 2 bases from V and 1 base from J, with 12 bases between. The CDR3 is CASSLRQGESYNSPLHF. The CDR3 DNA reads TGTGCCAGCAGTTTACGCCAGGGCGAGTCCTATAATTCACCCCTCCACTTT.

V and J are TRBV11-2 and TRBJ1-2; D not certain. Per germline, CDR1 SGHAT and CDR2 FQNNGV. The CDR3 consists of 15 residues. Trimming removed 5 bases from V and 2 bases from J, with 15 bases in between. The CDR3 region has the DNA TGTGCCAGCAGCCCAACGTCACCGCAGAACTATGGCTACACCTTC. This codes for CASSPTSPQNYGYTF.

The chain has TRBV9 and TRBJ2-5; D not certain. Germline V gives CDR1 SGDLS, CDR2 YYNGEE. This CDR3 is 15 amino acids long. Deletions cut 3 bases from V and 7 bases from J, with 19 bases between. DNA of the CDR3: TGTGCCAGCAGCGGTGGGCTCAGTGGTGAAGTGACCCAGTACTTC. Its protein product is CASSGGLSGEVTQYF.

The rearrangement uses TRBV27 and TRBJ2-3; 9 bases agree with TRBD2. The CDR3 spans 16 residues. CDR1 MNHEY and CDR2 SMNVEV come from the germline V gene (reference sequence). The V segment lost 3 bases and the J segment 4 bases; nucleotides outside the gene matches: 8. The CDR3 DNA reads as TGTGCCAGCAGTTTGGGTGCGCGCGGGGGGGCAGATACGCAGTATTTT. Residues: CASSLGARGGADTQYF.

CDR3: CASSHPSGRAHEQYF. The CDR3 coding sequence is TGCGCCAGCAGCCACCCTAGCGGGAGGGCCCACGAGCAGTACTTC. The rearrangement uses TRBV4-1 and TRBJ2-7, with TRBD2 matching 12 bases. The J segment lost 5 bases and the V segment lost 3 bases, leaving 5 bases of the junction unmatched. The germline V gene has CDR1 MGHRA and CDR2 YSYEKL. CDR3 length equals 15 residues.

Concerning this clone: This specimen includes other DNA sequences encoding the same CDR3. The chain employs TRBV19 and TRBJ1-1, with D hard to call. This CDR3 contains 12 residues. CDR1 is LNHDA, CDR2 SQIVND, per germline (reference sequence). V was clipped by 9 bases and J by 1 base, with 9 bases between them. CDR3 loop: CASRTENTEAFF. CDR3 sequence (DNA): TGTGCCAGCAGGACGGAGAACACTGAAGCTTTCTTT. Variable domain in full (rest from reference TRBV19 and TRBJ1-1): DGGITQSPKYLFRKEGQNVTLSCEQNLNHDAMYWYRQDPGQGLRLIYYSQIVNDFQKGDIAEGYSVSREKKESFPLTVTSAQKNPTAFYLCASRTENTEAFFGQGTRLTVV.

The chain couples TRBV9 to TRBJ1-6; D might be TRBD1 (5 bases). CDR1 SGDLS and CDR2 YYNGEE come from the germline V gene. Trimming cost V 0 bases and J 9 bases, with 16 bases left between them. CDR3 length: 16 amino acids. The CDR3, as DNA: TGTGCCAGCAGCGTAGGGGTGGGGGAATTTAGTTCACCCCTCCACTTT. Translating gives CASSVGVGEFSSPLHF.

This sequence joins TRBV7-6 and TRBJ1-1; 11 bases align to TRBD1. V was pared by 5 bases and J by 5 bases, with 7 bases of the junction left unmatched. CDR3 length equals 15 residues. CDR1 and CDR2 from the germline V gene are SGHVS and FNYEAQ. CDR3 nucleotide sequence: TGTGCCAGCAGCCAAACGGGACAGGGGGTTACTGAAGCTTTCTTT. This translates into CASSQTGQGVTEAFF.

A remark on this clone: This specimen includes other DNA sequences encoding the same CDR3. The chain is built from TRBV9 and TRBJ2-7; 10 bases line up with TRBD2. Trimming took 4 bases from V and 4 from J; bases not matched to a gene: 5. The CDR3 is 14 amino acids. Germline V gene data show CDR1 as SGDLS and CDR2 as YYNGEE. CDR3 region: CASSLASGSYEQYF. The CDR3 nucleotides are TGTGCCAGCAGCCTGGCTAGCGGGAGTTACGAGCAGTACTTC.

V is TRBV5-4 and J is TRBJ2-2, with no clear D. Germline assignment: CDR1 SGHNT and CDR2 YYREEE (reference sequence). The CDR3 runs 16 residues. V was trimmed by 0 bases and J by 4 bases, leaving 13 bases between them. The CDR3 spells CASSLVVVGFTGELFF. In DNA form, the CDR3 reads TGTGCCAGCAGCTTGGTGGTGGTTGGGTTCACCGGGGAGCTGTTTTTT.